One and the same sample provided the 2 T cell receptor beta chains below, sequenced in a study of T cells in Graves' hyperthyroidism and ophthalmopathy. Amplified TCR beta CDR3 regions came from RNA transcripts. The HTBI set primed first-round TCR CDR3 RT-PCR. From the multiplex PCR reads, TCRdb called clonotypes with MiXCR, one entry per CDR3 protein. Of about 400,000 distinct CDR3 sequences listed, 15% to 18% were seen once; the top ten hold 7.5% to 9%. Sequencing was carried out using blood. These receptors were obtained from a woman aged 18 to 35 with Graves' hyperthyroidism.

This clonotype has only a few counts. The chain has TRBV20-1 and TRBJ2-7, with D perhaps TRBD2 (5 bases). V was cut by 4 bases and J by 9 bases, with 16 bases left in between. Germline V gene lookup returns CDR1 DFQATT and CDR2 SNEGSKA (reference sequence). The CDR3 is made up of 12 amino acids. In nucleotides, the CDR3 is TGCAGTGCTACCCACTCGGGGAACGGGCAGTACTTC. Translating gives CSATHSGNGQYF.

This clonotype was seen repeatedly, ten times or more. The chain couples TRBV7-8 to TRBJ2-3; 10 bases align to TRBD2. Trimming at V came to 3 bases and at J to 4 bases, leaving 13 bases not matched to a gene. The CDR3 consists of 18 residues. The germline V gene encodes CDR1 SGHVS and CDR2 FQNEAQ. The CDR3, as DNA: TGTGCCAGCAGCTTCAGGGCCTTAGCGGGAGGAGTCCCAGATACGCAGTATTTT. This translates into CASSFRALAGGVPDTQYF.